This T cell receptor beta chain stems from a study of T-cell reconstitution after alpha-beta-depleted transplantation in children. The CDR3 has 14 amino acids. Trimming stripped 3 bases from V and 3 bases from J, with 9 bases between. Germline loops: CDR1 MNHNS, CDR2 SASEGT. It was with unique molecular identifiers that the TCRbeta library was prepared. TCRdb redid the calling of the PCR reads with MiXCR, one entry per CDR3 protein. The table includes around 600,000 distinct CDR3 sequences, roughly 15% detected once. The sample was PBMCs from the stem cell graft donor, taken from the stem cell graft. The gene calls are TRBV6-1 and TRBJ2-1; D is undetermined. This sequence originates from a human donor who donated a stem cell graft to a child with acute myeloid leukemia. In DNA, the CDR3 is TGTGCCAGCAGTGAGGACGCAGGCTACAATGAGCAGTTCTTC. Translated, it gives CASSEDAGYNEQFF.